The source of this TCR beta chain is a study of shared clonotypes between healthy human individuals. Looking at the study overall: Donors consisted of a couple of women and a few men between 18 and 49.

Points from the study as a whole: Blood was the sole source, and tissue repertoires probably differ.

About this clone: Its matching antigen is unknown. A clone one base away is much larger, so this may be a read error. The CDR3 does not end in the conserved phenylalanine or tryptophan, so this is likely a read error.

V lost 4 bases and J lost 6, with 6 bases in between. The CDR3 is 12 residues long. Germline V gene sequence: CDR1 SNHLY, CDR2 FYNNEI. The protocol was immunoSEQ multiplex PCR, while the TCRdb copy is restricted to in-frame clones and leaves out a portion. The repertoire consists of about 470,000 clones, with roughly 77% occurring once and the leading ten covering about 12%. This clonotype originated in a woman in her forties in good health. Some clones in this sample may be carry-over from other donors' samples. Sequenced input: PBMCs. V and J are TRBV2 and TRBJ2-2; no reliable D call. CDR3 DNA: TGTGCCAGCAGTGTGGCCGCCGGGGAGCTGTTTCTT. Residues: CASSVAAGELFL.